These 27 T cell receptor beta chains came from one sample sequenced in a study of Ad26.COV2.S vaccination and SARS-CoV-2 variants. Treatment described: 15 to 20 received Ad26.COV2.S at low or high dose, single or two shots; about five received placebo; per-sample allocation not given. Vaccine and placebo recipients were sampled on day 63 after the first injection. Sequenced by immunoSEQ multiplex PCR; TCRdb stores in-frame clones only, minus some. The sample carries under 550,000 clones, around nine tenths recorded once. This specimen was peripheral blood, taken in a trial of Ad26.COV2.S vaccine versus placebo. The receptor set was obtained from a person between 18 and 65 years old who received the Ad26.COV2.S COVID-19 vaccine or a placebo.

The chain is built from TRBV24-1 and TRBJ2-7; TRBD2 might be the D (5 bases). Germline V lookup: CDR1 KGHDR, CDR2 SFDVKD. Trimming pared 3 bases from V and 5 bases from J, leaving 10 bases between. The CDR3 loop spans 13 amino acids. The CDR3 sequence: CATSDPLAHEQYF. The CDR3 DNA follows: TGTGCCACCAGTGATCCCTTAGCGCACGAGCAGTACTTC.

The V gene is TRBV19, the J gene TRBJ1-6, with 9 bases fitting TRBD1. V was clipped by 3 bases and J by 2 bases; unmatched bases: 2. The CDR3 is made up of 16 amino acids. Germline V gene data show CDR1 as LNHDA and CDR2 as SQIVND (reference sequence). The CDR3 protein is CASSIGQGPYNSPLHF. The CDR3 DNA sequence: TGTGCCAGTAGTATTGGACAGGGGCCCTATAATTCACCCCTCCACTTT.

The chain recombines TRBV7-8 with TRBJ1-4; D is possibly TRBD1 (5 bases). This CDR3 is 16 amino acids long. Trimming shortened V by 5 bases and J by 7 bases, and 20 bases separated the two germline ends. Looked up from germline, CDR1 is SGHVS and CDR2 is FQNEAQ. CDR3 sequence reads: CASSTVRVPGGEKLFF. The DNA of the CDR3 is TGTGCCAGCAGCACGGTGAGGGTTCCGGGGGGTGAAAAACTGTTTTTT.

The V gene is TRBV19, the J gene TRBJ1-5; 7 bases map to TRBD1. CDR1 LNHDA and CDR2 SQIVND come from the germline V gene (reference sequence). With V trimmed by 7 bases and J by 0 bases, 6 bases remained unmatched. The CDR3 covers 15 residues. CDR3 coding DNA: TGTGCCAGTACCGGACAGGCTTATAGCAATCAGCCCCAGCATTTT. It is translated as CASTGQAYSNQPQHF.

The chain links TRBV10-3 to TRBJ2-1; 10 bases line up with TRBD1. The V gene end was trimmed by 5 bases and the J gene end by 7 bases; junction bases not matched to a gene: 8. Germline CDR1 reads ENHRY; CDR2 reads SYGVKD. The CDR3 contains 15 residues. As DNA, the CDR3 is TGTGCCATCAGTCCCCGGGACAGGGGAGGTAATGAGCAGTTCTTC. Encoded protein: CAISPRDRGGNEQFF.

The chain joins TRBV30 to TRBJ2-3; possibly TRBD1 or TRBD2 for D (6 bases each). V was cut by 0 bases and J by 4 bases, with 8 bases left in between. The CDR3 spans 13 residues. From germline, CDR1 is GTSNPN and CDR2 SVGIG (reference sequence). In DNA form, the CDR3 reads TGTGCCTGGAGTGTACGGGGGCCAGATACGCAGTATTTT. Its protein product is CAWSVRGPDTQYF.

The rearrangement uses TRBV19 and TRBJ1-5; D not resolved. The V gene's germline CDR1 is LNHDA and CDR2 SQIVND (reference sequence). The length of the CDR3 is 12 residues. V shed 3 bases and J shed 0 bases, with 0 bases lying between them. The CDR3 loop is CASSISNQPQHF. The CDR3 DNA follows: TGTGCCAGTAGTATTAGCAATCAGCCCCAGCATTTT.

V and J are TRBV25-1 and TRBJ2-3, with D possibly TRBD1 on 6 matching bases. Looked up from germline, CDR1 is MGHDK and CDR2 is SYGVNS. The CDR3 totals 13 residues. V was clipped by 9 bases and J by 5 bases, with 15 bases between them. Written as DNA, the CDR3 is TGTGCCAGTAACTGGGGGCCGGGAGATACGCAGTATTTT. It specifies CASNWGPGDTQYF.

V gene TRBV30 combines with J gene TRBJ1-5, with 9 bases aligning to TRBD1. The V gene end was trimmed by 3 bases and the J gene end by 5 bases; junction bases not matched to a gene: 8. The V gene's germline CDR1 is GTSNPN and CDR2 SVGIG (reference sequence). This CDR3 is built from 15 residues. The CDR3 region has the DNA TGTGCCTGGAGCCCGGGACAGGGTGGGTATCAGCCCCAGCATTTT. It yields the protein CAWSPGQGGYQPQHF.

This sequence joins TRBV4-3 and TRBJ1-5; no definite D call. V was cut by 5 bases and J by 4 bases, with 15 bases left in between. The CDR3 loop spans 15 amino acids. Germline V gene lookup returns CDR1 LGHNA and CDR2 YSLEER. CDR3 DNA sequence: TGCGCCAGCAGCTCAAACCTAGGCAGGAATCAGCCCCAGCATTTT. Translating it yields CASSSNLGRNQPQHF.

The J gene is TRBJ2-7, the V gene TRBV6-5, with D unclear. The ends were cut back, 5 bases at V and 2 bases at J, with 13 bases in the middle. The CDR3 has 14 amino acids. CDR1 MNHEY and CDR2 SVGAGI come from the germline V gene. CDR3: CASSPRTPPYEQYF. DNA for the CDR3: TGTGCCAGCAGTCCCCGGACCCCTCCCTACGAGCAGTACTTC.

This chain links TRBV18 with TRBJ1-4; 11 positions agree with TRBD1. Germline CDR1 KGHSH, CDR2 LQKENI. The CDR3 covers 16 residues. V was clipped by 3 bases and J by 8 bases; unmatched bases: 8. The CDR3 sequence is CASSPIQGQGAEKLFF. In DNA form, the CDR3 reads TGTGCCAGCTCACCCATCCAAGGACAGGGGGCGGAAAAACTGTTTTTT.

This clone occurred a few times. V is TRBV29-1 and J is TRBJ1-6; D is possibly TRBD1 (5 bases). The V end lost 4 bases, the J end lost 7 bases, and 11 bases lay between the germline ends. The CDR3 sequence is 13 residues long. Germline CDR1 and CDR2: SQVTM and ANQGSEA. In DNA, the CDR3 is TGCAGCGTTGGTGCAGGGTACAATTCACCCCTCCACTTT. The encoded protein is CSVGAGYNSPLHF.

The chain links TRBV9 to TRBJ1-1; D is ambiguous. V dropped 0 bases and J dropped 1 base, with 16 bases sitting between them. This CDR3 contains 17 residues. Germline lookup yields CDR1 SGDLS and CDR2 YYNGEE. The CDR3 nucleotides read TGTGCCAGCAGCGTAGAGGCGATAGTGACCTCGAACACTGAAGCTTTCTTT. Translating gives CASSVEAIVTSNTEAFF. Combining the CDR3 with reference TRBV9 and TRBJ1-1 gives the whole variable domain DSGVTQTPKHLITATGQRVTLRCSPRSGDLSVYWYQQSLDQGLQFLIQYYNGEERAKGNILERFSAQQFPDLHSELNLSSLELGDSALYFCASSVEAIVTSNTEAFFGQGTRLTVV.

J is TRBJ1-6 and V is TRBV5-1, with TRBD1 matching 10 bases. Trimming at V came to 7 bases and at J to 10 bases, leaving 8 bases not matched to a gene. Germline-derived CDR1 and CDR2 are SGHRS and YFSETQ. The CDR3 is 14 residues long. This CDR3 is CASALRDRGSPLHF. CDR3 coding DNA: TGCGCCAGCGCGCTCCGGGACAGGGGCTCACCCCTCCACTTT.

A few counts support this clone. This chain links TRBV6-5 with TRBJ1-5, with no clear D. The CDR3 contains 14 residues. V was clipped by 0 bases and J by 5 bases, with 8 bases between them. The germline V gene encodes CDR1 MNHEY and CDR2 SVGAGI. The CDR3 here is CASSYSHTDQPQHF. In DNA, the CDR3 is TGTGCCAGCAGTTACTCGCACACGGATCAGCCCCAGCATTTT.

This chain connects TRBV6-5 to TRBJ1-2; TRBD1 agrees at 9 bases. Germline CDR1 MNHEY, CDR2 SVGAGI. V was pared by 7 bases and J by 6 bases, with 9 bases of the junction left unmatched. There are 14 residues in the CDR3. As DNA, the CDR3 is TGTGCCAGCACCAGGGACAGGGTAGGGAATGGCTACACCTTC. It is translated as CASTRDRVGNGYTF.

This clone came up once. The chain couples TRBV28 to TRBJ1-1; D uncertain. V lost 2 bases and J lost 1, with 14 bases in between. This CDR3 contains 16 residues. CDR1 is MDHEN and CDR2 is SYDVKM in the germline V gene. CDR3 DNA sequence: TGTGCCAGCAGTTTACGGACTCAATACGGGAACACTGAAGCTTTCTTT. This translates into CASSLRTQYGNTEAFF.

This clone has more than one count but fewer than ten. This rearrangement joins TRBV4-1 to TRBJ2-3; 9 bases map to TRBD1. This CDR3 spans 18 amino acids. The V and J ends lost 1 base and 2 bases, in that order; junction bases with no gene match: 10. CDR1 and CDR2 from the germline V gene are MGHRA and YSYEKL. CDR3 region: CASSQVLMRDRDTDTQYF. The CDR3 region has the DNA TGCGCCAGCAGCCAAGTGCTAATGCGGGACAGGGACACAGATACGCAGTATTTT.

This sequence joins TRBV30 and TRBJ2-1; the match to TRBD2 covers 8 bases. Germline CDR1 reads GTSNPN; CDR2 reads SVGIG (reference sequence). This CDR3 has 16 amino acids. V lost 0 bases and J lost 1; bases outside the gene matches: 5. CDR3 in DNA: TGTGCCTGGAGTGTAGCGGGACTAGAGTCCTACAATGAGCAGTTCTTC. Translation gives CAWSVAGLESYNEQFF.

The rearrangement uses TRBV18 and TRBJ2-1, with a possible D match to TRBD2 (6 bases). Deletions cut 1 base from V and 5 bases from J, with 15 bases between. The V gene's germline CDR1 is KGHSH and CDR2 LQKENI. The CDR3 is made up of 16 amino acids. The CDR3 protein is CASSPQGGWAHNEQFF. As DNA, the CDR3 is TGTGCCAGCTCACCACAAGGAGGGTGGGCCCACAATGAGCAGTTCTTC.

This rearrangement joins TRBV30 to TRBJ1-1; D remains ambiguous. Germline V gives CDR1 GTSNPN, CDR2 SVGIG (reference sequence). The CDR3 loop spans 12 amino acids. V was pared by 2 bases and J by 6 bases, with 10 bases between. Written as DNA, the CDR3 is TGTGCCTGGAGTAGACGGGTTCCTGAAGCTTTCTTT. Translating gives CAWSRRVPEAFF. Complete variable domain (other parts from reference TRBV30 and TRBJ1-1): SQTIHQWPATLVQPVGSPLSLECTVEGTSNPNLYWYRQAAGRGLQLLFYSVGIGQISSEVPQNLSASRPQDRQFILSSKKLLLSDSGFYLCAWSRRVPEAFFGQGTRLTVV.

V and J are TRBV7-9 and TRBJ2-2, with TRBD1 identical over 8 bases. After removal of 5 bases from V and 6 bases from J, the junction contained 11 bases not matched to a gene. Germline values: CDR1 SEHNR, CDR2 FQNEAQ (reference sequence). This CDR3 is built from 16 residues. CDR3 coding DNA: TGTGCCAGCAGCCTTTCCGGGACAGGAGGTCCCGGGGAGCTGTTTTTT. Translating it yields CASSLSGTGGPGELFF.

In DNA, the CDR3 is TGTGCCTGGAGAGGATTAACAGATACGCAGTATTTT. It encodes CAWRGLTDTQYF. The chain carries TRBV30 and TRBJ2-3; D call uncertain. The CDR3 has 12 amino acids. The V and J ends lost 3 bases and 3 bases respectively, with 7 bases between them. In germline, CDR1 is GTSNPN, CDR2 SVGIG (reference sequence).

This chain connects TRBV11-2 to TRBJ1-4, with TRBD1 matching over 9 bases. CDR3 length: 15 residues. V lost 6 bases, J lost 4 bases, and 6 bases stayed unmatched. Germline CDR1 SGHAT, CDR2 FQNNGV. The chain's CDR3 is CASSSDRGLNEKLFF. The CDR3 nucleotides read TGTGCCAGCAGTTCGGACAGGGGACTTAATGAAAAACTGTTTTTT.

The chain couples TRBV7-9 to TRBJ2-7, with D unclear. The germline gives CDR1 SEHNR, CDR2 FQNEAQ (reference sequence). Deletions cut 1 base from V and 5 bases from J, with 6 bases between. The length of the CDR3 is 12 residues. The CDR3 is CASSLGQNEQYF. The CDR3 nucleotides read TGTGCCAGCAGCTTAGGGCAGAACGAGCAGTACTTC.

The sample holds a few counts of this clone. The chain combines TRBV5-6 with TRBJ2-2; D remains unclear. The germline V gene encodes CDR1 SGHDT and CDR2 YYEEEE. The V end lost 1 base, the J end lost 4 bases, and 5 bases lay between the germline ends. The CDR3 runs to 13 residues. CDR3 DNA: TGTGCCAGCAGCTTGATTGTCACCGGGGAGCTGTTTTTT. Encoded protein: CASSLIVTGELFF.